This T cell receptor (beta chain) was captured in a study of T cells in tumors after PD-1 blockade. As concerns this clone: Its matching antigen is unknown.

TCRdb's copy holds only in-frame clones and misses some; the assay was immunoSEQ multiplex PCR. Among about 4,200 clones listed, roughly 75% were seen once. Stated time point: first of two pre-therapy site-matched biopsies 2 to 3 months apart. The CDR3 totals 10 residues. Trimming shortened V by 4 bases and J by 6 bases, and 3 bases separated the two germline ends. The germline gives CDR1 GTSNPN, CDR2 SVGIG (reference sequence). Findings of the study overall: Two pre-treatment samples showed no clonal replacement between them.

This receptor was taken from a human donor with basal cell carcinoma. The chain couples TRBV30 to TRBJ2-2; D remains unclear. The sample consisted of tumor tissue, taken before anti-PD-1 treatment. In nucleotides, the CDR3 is TGTGCCTGGAAGGCCGGGGAGCTGTTTTTT. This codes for CAWKAGELFF.